This T cell receptor beta chain was identified during a study of T cells after yellow fever vaccination (dated by TCRdb to between 2018 and 2021). Regarding the study in general: The SMART-Seq v4 Ultra Low Input RNA kit was used to prepare libraries from fractions with low cell numbers. The cohort comprised two healthy male donors, one aged 18 to 29 and one aged 30 to 40 years. Bulk PBMC replicates and cell subsets were isolated from blood drawn at multiple timepoints before and after both primary and secondary immunization. Bulk TCR alpha and beta repertoires were sequenced longitudinally to track T-cell clones before and after primary and booster YFV17D yellow fever vaccination. Points the paper makes about the study in general: The secondary T-cell response was found to be weaker but faster than the primary response, with a peak reached on day 5 rather than on day 15. FACS-sorted repertoires could contain abundant contaminating clonotypes from the bulk population, so computational filtering was required. A small share of clonotypes was detected in both CD4 and CD8 compartments, with the overlap likely arising from convergent recombination. After the booster, most clones that had expanded after primary vaccination were detected again (around 97% of CD4 and more than 80% of CD8), suggesting broad maintenance of memory. Because only a couple of donors were included in the study, the extent to which the findings can be generalized is limited.

This clonotype was seen more than once but under ten times. The target of this receptor is not known. Per-base quality was not reported, and no clone a single base away is much larger than it. Synthesis of TCR cDNA relied on 5'RACE template switching, a step that introduced a universal primer site along with unique molecular identifiers. Priming for cDNA synthesis came from both the TCR alpha and TCR beta constant segments. Library amplification used two PCR steps, and the second PCR step added sample barcodes and sequencing adapters. Sequencing of libraries was performed on Illumina HiSeq 2500 (2x100 bp) or NovaSeq (2x150 bp). Processing in the source paper ran as follows. Reads were demultiplexed and collapsed into UMI consensus sequences with MIGEC, and V(D)J alignment was performed with MiXCR. Vaccine-responding clonotypes were defined with edgeR using replicate PBMC samples, requiring FDR below 0.01 and a log2 fold change above 5 up to day 15. Each bulk clonotype received a CD4 or CD8 identity based on whether the sequenced CD4 or CD8 repertoire contained that clonotype at higher abundance. TCRdb ran its own pipeline on the public reads, namely fastp trimming at Q25 and MiXCR clone calling, and kept in-frame beta chains. CDR3 protein sequences are deduplicated, and each keeps its most common genes and DNA. V and J calls and clone size were set by TCRdb, not the authors. This sample is represented by hundreds of thousands of distinct CDR3 sequences; under 14% of them were singletons. The top ten clones comprise less than 20% of the sample.

The CDR3 covers 15 residues, taking in both the cysteine and the phenylalanine. Just the 45-base CDR3 DNA is kept, in frame starting at base 1. According to the germline V gene (reference sequence), CDR1 reads MNHEY and CDR2 reads SMNVEV. Deletion took 8 bases off V and 4 bases off J, with a span of 15 bases between the germline ends. Explained via the paper, the treatment or condition label denotes: live attenuated yellow fever vaccine strain. At every blood-draw timepoint, two biological replicates of bulk PBMCs were collected. PBMCs were isolated from peripheral blood using a standard Ficoll-Paque protocol. TriZol was used to extract RNA from bulk PBMCs, CD4 and CD8 fractions, and dextramer-positive and dextramer-negative fractions.

This sequence uses TRBV27 and TRBJ1-6, with the D gene not clear enough to name. The input for sequencing was PBMCs, taken on the day of the first yellow fever vaccination. The sequence was collected from a man younger than 35 who received the YFV17D yellow fever vaccine. Here the CDR3 is given as CASVGSAGYNSPLHF. The DNA reads TGTGCCAGCGTGGGATCCGCCGGTTATAATTCACCCCTCCACTTT.